The 6 T cell receptor beta chains reported below all come from one sample, sequenced in a study of blood T cell repertoires in COVID-19. Sequenced by immunoSEQ multiplex PCR; TCRdb stores in-frame clones only, minus some. Among fewer than 150,000 clones listed, roughly four fifths were seen once. The sequencing input was peripheral blood. The receptors were sampled from a human donor in a cohort sampled during active COVID-19.

V is TRBV1 and J is TRBJ2-7; TRBD1 is the table's D call, not checked against the DNA. TRBV1 is annotated as a pseudogene. CDR3 length: 13 amino acids. CDR3 coding DNA: TGCACCAGCAGCCGTCACAGGGCCTACGAGCAGTACTTC. Its translation: CTSSRHRAYEQYF.

V and J are TRBV6-5 and TRBJ2-4, with TRBD1 matching 8 bases. The CDR3 length is 11 residues. Unmatched junction bases numbered 4, after V lost 4 bases and J lost 14 bases. The germline gives CDR1 MNHEY, CDR2 SVGAGI. CDR3 protein: CASSSADREYF. Written as DNA, the CDR3 is TGTGCCAGCAGTTCCGCGGACAGGGAGTACTTC.

This clone was counted between two and nine times. V gene TRBV6-6 combines with J gene TRBJ2-3; TRBD1 matches at 7 bases. This CDR3 contains 16 residues. The V gene's germline CDR1 is MNHNY and CDR2 SVGAGI (reference sequence). V shed 5 bases and J 0 bases; nucleotides not matched to a gene: 8. The CDR3 reads CASSRGTALSTDTQYF. CDR3 coding DNA: TGTGCCAGCAGTCGAGGGACAGCGCTTAGCACAGATACGCAGTATTTT.

This chain uses TRBV6-2 or TRBV6-3 with TRBJ2-1; 12 bases are a match to TRBD2. The CDR3 contains 16 residues. With V trimmed by 9 bases and J by 2 bases, 8 bases remained unmatched. The germline V gene encodes CDR1 MNHEY and CDR2 SVGEGT. The CDR3 spells CASNPSGGATYNEQFF. Here the CDR3 DNA reads TGTGCCAGTAACCCTAGCGGGGGGGCAACCTACAATGAGCAGTTCTTC.

The rearrangement uses TRBV7-9 and TRBJ1-1, with D possibly matching TRBD1 (6 bases). Germline V CDR1 and CDR2: SEHNR, FQNEAQ (reference sequence). Trimming removed 5 bases at V and 3 bases at J, with 10 bases between. The CDR3 contains 13 residues. In DNA form, the CDR3 reads TGTGCCAGCAGCAGAACAGGGTACACTGAAGCTTTCTTT. Its translation: CASSRTGYTEAFF.

The J gene is TRBJ2-7, the V gene TRBV9, with D possibly TRBD1 on 7 matching bases. This CDR3 contains 14 residues. V lost 0 bases and J lost 4, with 11 bases in between. Germline V gives CDR1 SGDLS, CDR2 YYNGEE. CDR3 sequence (DNA): TGTGCCAGCAGCGTAGCGGCAGGGGGGTACGAGCAGTACTTC. Its translation: CASSVAAGGYEQYF.